This TCR beta chain comes out of a study of early T cells in non-severe SARS-CoV-2 infection. Background on the study: Chains from this unsorted whole-blood bulk RNA could not be paired. Study conclusions and caveats: The VDJdb matching leaned toward anti-spike CD8 responses and overlooked private and CD4 specificities.

In regard to this clonotype: What it binds is unknown.

Unique molecular identifiers were affixed to single, distinct cDNA molecules. TCRdb fed the 5' RACE reads into MiXCR, producing one record per CDR3 protein. Seen here are fewer than 90,000 distinct CDR3 sequences, 14% to 15% observed once, and the top ten hold approximately 10%. Germline V gives CDR1 SNHLY, CDR2 FYNNEI. Trimming stripped 7 bases from V and 9 bases from J, with 19 bases between. This CDR3 is 14 amino acids long. This receptor was identified in an adult who was a healthcare worker with PCR-confirmed SARS-CoV-2 infection or an uninfected control (not recorded which). Material for sequencing was whole blood. The chain carries TRBV2 and TRBJ2-1, with D maybe TRBD1 (6 bases). CDR3 nucleotide sequence: TGTGCCAGCACCCGGACAGCATTCTGGGGTGAGCAGTTCTTC. Its translation: CASTRTAFWGEQFF.